The 28 T cell receptor beta chains presented below share a single source sample, sequenced in a study of neurological immune-mediated disorders. Each CDR3 protein is one row after TCRdb ran MiXCR on the 5' RACE reads. This sample yields 40,000 to 50,000 distinct CDR3 sequences, of which around 2.5% are seen a single time; around 12% belongs to the top ten. The specimen sequenced was PBMCs. Receptor source: a man aged 25-40 years with multiple sclerosis.

This clonotype was detected many times. The V call is TRBV5-1, the J call TRBJ2-3; D is uncertain. Germline V gene data show CDR1 as SGHRS and CDR2 as YFSETQ. CDR3 size: 15 residues. V was shortened by 0 bases and J by 3 bases, with 11 bases between the two germline ends. CDR3 DNA: TGCGCCAGCAGCTTGGGGCCCCTGGGGACAGATACGCAGTATTTT. It specifies CASSLGPLGTDTQYF.

This clonotype appeared many times. A junction end diverges from the germline sequence, so it may reflect a read error. V usage is TRBV12-3 or TRBV12-4 and J usage is TRBJ2-7; 11 nucleotides agree with TRBD2. The CDR3 is 15 amino acids. For the CDR3, the DNA is TGTGCCAGCACTTTAGCGGGGGGGCCCTCCTACGAGCAGTACTTC. Its translation is CASTLAGGPSYEQYF.

This clonotype was counted ten times or more. Here the CDR3 DNA reads TGTGCCAGCAGCTTGGGCCCTCGGGGAAACACCATATATTTT. This sequence encodes CASSLGPRGNTIYF. The chain joins TRBV7-8 to TRBJ1-3, with no clear D. Deletions cut 3 bases from V and 4 bases from J, with 10 bases between. This CDR3 is built from 14 residues. CDR1 and CDR2 (germline): SGHVS, FQNEAQ.

This clonotype was picked up many times. The gene calls are TRBV7-2 and TRBJ1-2; weak D call: TRBD1 (6 bases). In germline, CDR1 is SGHTA, CDR2 FQGNSA. The V end lost 5 bases, the J end lost 5 bases, and 12 bases lay between the germline ends. CDR3 length: 13 residues. Written as DNA, the CDR3 is TGTGCCAGCAGCGAACACCAGGGGTATGGCTACACCTTC. Translated: CASSEHQGYGYTF.

This clonotype was recorded at least ten times. The chain uses TRBV12-3 or TRBV12-4 and TRBJ2-5; the D gene is possibly TRBD1 (5 bases). V lost 5 bases and J 2 bases, leaving 12 bases between the germline ends. This CDR3 contains 14 residues. The CDR3 spells CASSLDSPQETQYF. The CDR3 DNA sequence: TGTGCCAGCAGTCTTGACAGTCCTCAAGAGACCCAGTACTTC.

The table lists this clonotype with many counts. This chain connects TRBV7-8 to TRBJ2-1; D is ambiguous. Trimming pared 1 base from V and 6 bases from J, leaving 10 bases between. The CDR3 has 14 residues. Germline V gene sequence: CDR1 SGHVS, CDR2 FQNEAQ. This CDR3 reads CASSLVGPLNEQFF. The CDR3 nucleotides are TGTGCCAGCAGCTTAGTTGGGCCCCTCAATGAGCAGTTCTTC.

At least ten counts were recorded for this clonotype. The rearrangement uses TRBV7-3 and TRBJ2-2; D is possibly TRBD1 (6 bases). CDR1 and CDR2 (germline): SGHTA, FQGTGA. Trimming shortened V by 0 bases and J by 5 bases, and 10 bases separated the two germline ends. CDR3 length: 15 amino acids. CDR3 protein: CASSLTGAKTGELFF. The CDR3 region has the DNA TGTGCCAGCAGCTTAACGGGGGCAAAAACCGGGGAGCTGTTTTTT.

The rearrangement joins TRBV20-1 to TRBJ2-7; tentatively, D is TRBD1 (5 bases). V gave up 2 bases and J gave up 2 bases, with 22 bases separating them. The CDR3 is made up of 17 amino acids. Germline V gene sequence: CDR1 DFQATT, CDR2 SNEGSKA (reference sequence). This CDR3 is CSARRETHDSATYEQYF. The CDR3 coding sequence is TGCAGTGCTAGAAGGGAAACTCATGACAGCGCAACCTACGAGCAGTACTTC.

This clonotype has at least ten counts. The chain combines TRBV7-3 with TRBJ2-1, with D unresolved. The CDR3 has 13 amino acids. Germline values: CDR1 SGHTA, CDR2 FQGTGA. V lost 2 bases, J lost 5 bases, and 7 bases lay in between. The CDR3 loop is CASSLSPDNEQFF. Here the CDR3 DNA reads TGTGCCAGCAGCTTATCACCGGACAATGAGCAGTTCTTC.

In its sample, this clonotype was seen many times. The rearrangement joins TRBV4-2 to TRBJ2-7; perhaps TRBD1 as D (5 bases). Germline V gene data show CDR1 as LGHNA and CDR2 as YNFKEQ. This CDR3 spans 13 amino acids. The V gene lost 3 bases and the J gene lost 0 bases, with 6 bases spanning the gap. The DNA for the CDR3 is TGTGCCAGCAGCCAGGGGCCCTCCTACGAGCAGTACTTC. It translates to CASSQGPSYEQYF.

Many counts were recorded for this clonotype. This rearrangement joins TRBV7-2 to TRBJ2-5; a possible D gene is TRBD1 (6 bases). There are 15 residues in the CDR3. The V gene's germline CDR1 is SGHTA and CDR2 FQGNSA. The V and J ends lost 3 bases and 2 bases respectively, with 13 bases between them. The CDR3 nucleotides are TGTGCCAGCAGCTTCGACAAGGACAGACAAGAGACCCAGTACTTC. It yields the protein CASSFDKDRQETQYF.

There are many counts of this clonotype. The V call is TRBV12-3 or TRBV12-4, the J call TRBJ1-1, with D uncertain. Trimming cost V 9 bases and J 0 bases, with 11 bases left between them. This CDR3 has 13 amino acids. CDR3 residues: CASNRGMNTEAFF. The CDR3 nucleotides are TGTGCCAGTAACCGTGGTATGAACACTGAAGCTTTCTTT.

In this sample, this clonotype turned up many times. V gene TRBV7-9 combines with J gene TRBJ1-2; D possibly corresponds to TRBD1 (6 bases). The CDR3 runs 14 residues. In germline, CDR1 is SEHNR, CDR2 FQNEAQ (reference sequence). Trimming took off 2 bases at V and 6 bases at J, with 13 bases between the two ends. The CDR3 DNA sequence: TGTGCCAGCAGCTTATTCCCGGGGGCCCATGGCTACACCTTC. Translation: CASSLFPGAHGYTF.

This clonotype was recorded many times. This chain uses TRBV15 with TRBJ2-5; 11 positions agree with TRBD2. The CDR3 extends over 16 amino acids. The trim removed 0 bases at V and 5 bases at J, leaving 5 bases unmatched. The germline V gene has CDR1 LNHNV and CDR2 YYDKDF (reference sequence). CDR3 in DNA: TGTGCCACCAGCAGAGAGGCTAGCGGGAGGAGGGAGACCCAGTACTTC. Protein product: CATSREASGRRETQYF.

This clonotype was recorded at least ten times. This chain connects TRBV7-2 to TRBJ2-3; tentatively, D is TRBD1 or TRBD2 (5 bases each). V was clipped by 5 bases and J by 0 bases, with 15 bases between them. Germline loops: CDR1 SGHTA, CDR2 FQGNSA. This CDR3 has 16 amino acids. This CDR3 reads CASSTAGTASTDTQYF. The CDR3 DNA follows: TGTGCCAGCAGCACGGCCGGGACCGCTAGCACAGATACGCAGTATTTT.

This clonotype was counted many times. V usage is TRBV6-5 and J usage is TRBJ2-1, with D unresolved. CDR1 is MNHEY, CDR2 SVGAGI, per germline. Trimming left V 0 bases short and J 9 bases short, with 9 bases between. The CDR3 runs 13 residues. CDR3 coding DNA: TGTGCCAGCAGTTACTCGGCCCTTGGTGAGCAGTTCTTC. It specifies CASSYSALGEQFF.

This clonotype has ten or more counts. The chain is built from TRBV5-1 and TRBJ1-1; unclear D gene. In germline, CDR1 is SGHRS, CDR2 YFSETQ. This CDR3 is built from 13 residues. V lost 1 base and J lost 1, with 5 bases in between. The DNA of the CDR3 is TGCGCCAGCAGCTTGACGGGGAACACTGAAGCTTTCTTT. This codes for CASSLTGNTEAFF.

This clonotype has at least ten counts. The chain carries TRBV7-2 and TRBJ2-2; D is possibly TRBD2 (6 bases). V lost 1 base, J lost 8 bases, and 11 bases lay in between. The CDR3 consists of 14 residues. The V gene's germline CDR1 is SGHTA and CDR2 FQGNSA. DNA for the CDR3: TGTGCCAGCAGCTTAGAGGAGGGCGTAGGGGAGCTGTTTTTT. It codes for CASSLEEGVGELFF.

In its sample, this clonotype was seen a few times. The chain links TRBV10-3 to TRBJ2-7; 10 bases are a match to TRBD1. This CDR3 region has 14 residues. The V gene's germline CDR1 is ENHRY and CDR2 SYGVKD. V lost 10 bases and J lost 3; bases outside the gene matches: 9. This CDR3 is CATGSGQGGYEQYF. The CDR3 nucleotides read TGTGCCACCGGTTCCGGACAGGGGGGCTACGAGCAGTACTTC.

The chain carries TRBV27 and TRBJ2-1; 11 bases map to TRBD2. Germline CDR1 is MNHEY and CDR2 is SMNVEV (reference sequence). V dropped 5 bases and J dropped 7; count of bases not matched to a gene: 7. The CDR3 consists of 15 residues. The CDR3 DNA is TGTGCCAGCAGTCTACTAGCGGGAGAAGGGAATGAGCAGTTCTTC. Translated, it gives CASSLLAGEGNEQFF.

Many counts were recorded for this clonotype. The V and J genes are TRBV11-2 and TRBJ2-2; no reliable D call. The CDR3 totals 15 residues. Germline V CDR1 and CDR2: SGHAT, FQNNGV. V gave up 0 bases and J gave up 4 bases, with 9 bases separating them. In DNA, the CDR3 is TGTGCCAGCAGCTTAGATGCAGCCCGCACCGGGGAGCTGTTTTTT. Translating it yields CASSLDAARTGELFF.

This rearrangement joins TRBV12-3 or TRBV12-4 to TRBJ2-7; tentative D call: TRBD1 (5 bases). The V gene lost 2 bases and the J gene lost 4 bases, with 12 bases spanning the gap. There are 14 residues in the CDR3. The CDR3 nucleotides read TGTGCCAGCAGTTTAAGGGGCGTCTATTACGAGCAGTACTTC. Residues: CASSLRGVYYEQYF.

This clonotype was recorded at least ten times. The CDR3 region is CSARLTGTSGTVGTDTQYF. The DNA of the CDR3 is TGCAGTGCTAGACTGACCGGGACTAGCGGGACGGTTGGCACAGATACGCAGTATTTT. This chain joins TRBV20-1 and TRBJ2-3, with 13 bases identical to TRBD2. CDR3 length: 19 residues. V gave up 2 bases and J gave up 1 base; unmatched junction bases: 12. Germline CDR1 and CDR2: DFQATT and SNEGSKA (reference sequence).

This clonotype was seen many times. The rearrangement uses TRBV13 and TRBJ2-3; 9 bases agree with TRBD2. This CDR3 comprises 15 residues. V dropped 4 bases and J dropped 6; count of bases not matched to a gene: 8. CDR1 and CDR2 from the germline V gene are PRHDT and FYEKMQ (reference sequence). CDR3 sequence: CASSYNALAGDTQYF. CDR3 sequence (DNA): TGTGCCAGCAGCTACAATGCCCTAGCGGGGGATACGCAGTATTTT.

This clonotype was seen many times. J is TRBJ2-1 and V is TRBV14, with 9 bases that match TRBD1. The V gene's germline CDR1 is SGHDN and CDR2 FVKESK. The CDR3 extends over 15 amino acids. Germline trimming cut 6 bases from V and 0 bases from J; bases unmatched to any gene: 3. The CDR3 reads CASSDRGFSYNEQFF. The CDR3 DNA sequence: TGTGCCAGCAGTGACAGGGGGTTCTCCTACAATGAGCAGTTCTTC. Variable domain in full (rest from reference TRBV14 and TRBJ2-1): EAGVTQFPSHSVIEKGQTVTLRCDPISGHDNLYWYRRVMGKEIKFLLHFVKESKQDESGMPNNRFLAERTGGTYSTLKVQPAELEDSGVYFCASSDRGFSYNEQFFGPGTRLTVL.

Ten or more counts support this clonotype. V and J are TRBV7-2 and TRBJ1-5; the match to TRBD1 covers 7 bases. V gave up 5 bases and J gave up 7 bases; unmatched junction bases: 8. The CDR3 has 14 residues. Germline CDR1 is SGHTA and CDR2 is FQGNSA. Here the CDR3 DNA reads TGTGCCAGCAGCGCTTACAGGGGTAACCAGCCCCAGCATTTT. Residues: CASSAYRGNQPQHF.

The table lists this clonotype with many counts. This rearrangement joins TRBV12-3 or TRBV12-4 to TRBJ2-7; possibly TRBD1 for D (6 bases). The CDR3 runs to 15 residues. The germline V and J ends were trimmed by 5 bases and 2 bases, with 16 bases remaining between them. This chain's CDR3 is CASSPPLRGTYEQYF. The CDR3 DNA is TGTGCCAGCAGTCCACCCCTTAGGGGGACCTACGAGCAGTACTTC.

Ten or more counts support this clonotype. The chain recombines TRBV12-3 or TRBV12-4 with TRBJ2-7; 9 positions match TRBD2. V lost 6 bases and J lost 3; bases outside the gene matches: 12. CDR3 length: 16 amino acids. The CDR3 sequence is CASSLAPAGGYYEQYF. The CDR3 DNA is TGTGCCAGCAGCCTAGCCCCGGCGGGAGGGTACTACGAGCAGTACTTC.